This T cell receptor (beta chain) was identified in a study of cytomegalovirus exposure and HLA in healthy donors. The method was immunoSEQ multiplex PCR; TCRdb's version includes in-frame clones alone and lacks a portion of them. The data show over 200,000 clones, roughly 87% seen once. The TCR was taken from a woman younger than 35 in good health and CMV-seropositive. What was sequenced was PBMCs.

In nucleotides, the CDR3 is TGTGCCAGCAGTGGGACAGGGGATCAGCCCCAGCATTTT. It is translated as CASSGTGDQPQHF. The chain uses TRBV2 and TRBJ1-5; 9 positions match TRBD1. Germline CDR1 and CDR2: SNHLY and FYNNEI. This CDR3 contains 13 residues. The trim removed 4 bases at V and 5 bases at J, leaving 0 bases unmatched.